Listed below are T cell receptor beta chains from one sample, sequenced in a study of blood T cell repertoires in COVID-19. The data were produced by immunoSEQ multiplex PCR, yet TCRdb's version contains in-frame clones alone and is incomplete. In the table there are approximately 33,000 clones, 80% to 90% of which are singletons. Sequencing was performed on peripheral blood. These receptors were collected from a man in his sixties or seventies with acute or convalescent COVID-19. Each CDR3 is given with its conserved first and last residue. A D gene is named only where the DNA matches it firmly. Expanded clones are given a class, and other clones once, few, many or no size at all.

CDR3 protein: CASSGGHRRSSYEQYF
CDR3 DNA: TGTGCCAGCAGTGGGGGACACCGCCGAAGCTCCTACGAGCAGTACTTC
clone size: NA
D gene: NA
V gene: TRBV5-6
J gene: TRBJ2-7

CDR3 protein: CASSQGAGALGNTIYF
CDR3 DNA: TGCGCCAGCAGCCAAGGGGCAGGGGCACTTGGAAACACCATATATTTT
clone size: NA
D gene: NA
V gene: TRBV4-3
J gene: TRBJ1-3

CDR3 protein: CASSYLPGGTNEKLFF
CDR3 DNA: TGTGCCAGCAGTTACCTCCCGGGGGGAACTAATGAAAAACTGTTTTTT
clone size: NA
D gene: NA
V gene: TRBV6-2/TRBV6-3
J gene: TRBJ1-4

CDR3 protein: CASRKGLNSGANVLTF
CDR3 DNA: TGTGCCAGCCGTAAAGGACTAAACTCTGGGGCCAACGTCCTGACTTTC
clone size: NA
D gene: NA
V gene: TRBV19
J gene: TRBJ2-6

CDR3 protein: CASTQGRSNEQFF
CDR3 DNA: TGTGCCAGCACCCAGGGTCGTAGCAATGAGCAGTTCTTC
clone size: NA
D gene: NA
V gene: TRBV7-2
J gene: TRBJ2-1

CDR3 protein: CASSFHSDTQYF
CDR3 DNA: TGTGCCAGCAGCTTCCATTCAGATACGCAGTATTTT
clone size: NA
D gene: NA
V gene: TRBV14
J gene: TRBJ2-3

CDR3 protein: CASSIGSLGFYNEQFF
CDR3 DNA: TGTGCCAGTAGTATAGGTTCCCTAGGCTTCTACAATGAGCAGTTCTTC
clone size: NA
D gene: NA
V gene: TRBV19
J gene: TRBJ2-1

CDR3 protein: CASSLDRGGRGEQFF
CDR3 DNA: TGTGCCAGCAGCTTAGATCGAGGGGGACGTGGTGAGCAGTTCTTC
clone size: NA
D gene: NA
V gene: TRBV11-2
J gene: TRBJ2-1

CDR3 protein: CASSLSPGGYGYTF
CDR3 DNA: TGTGCCAGCAGCTTATCCCCAGGGGGCTATGGCTACACCTTC
clone size: NA
D gene: TRBD1
V gene: TRBV7-2
J gene: TRBJ1-2

CDR3 protein: CSGQTGGETQYF
CDR3 DNA: TGCAGCGGCCAAACAGGGGGAGAGACCCAGTACTTC
clone size: once
D gene: TRBD1
V gene: TRBV29-1
J gene: TRBJ2-5